The 15 T cell receptor beta chains reported below all come from one sample, sequenced in a study of post-analysis software for immune sequencing data. Their antigen targets remain unknown. cDNA libraries of TCR beta carried unique molecular identifiers. TCRdb processed the PCR reads anew with MiXCR; each CDR3 protein has one entry. The repertoire includes approximately 440,000 distinct CDR3 sequences, less than 45% of them detected once, and around 10% sits in the top ten. General study points: Four or five TRBV segments were more frequent in patients than controls; TRBV5-6, TRBV5-1 and TRBV20-1 belonged to this group.

The specimen sequenced was blood. These receptors were taken from a girl aged 10-17 years with multiple sclerosis.

In this sample, this clonotype turned up a few times. The chain is built from TRBV5-1 and TRBJ2-7; 10 bases are shared with TRBD1. V was clipped by 5 bases and J by 1 base; unmatched bases: 3. The CDR3 extends over 14 amino acids. The germline V gene has CDR1 SGHRS and CDR2 YFSETQ. For the CDR3, the DNA is TGCGCCAGCAGGCGGACAGGGGGTTCCTACGAGCAGTACTTC. Translating it yields CASRRTGGSYEQYF.

The chain recombines TRBV7-9 with TRBJ1-1, with TRBD1 identical over 7 bases. The junction had 7 bases not matched to a gene; V was cut back by 5 bases and J by 1 base. This CDR3 comprises 15 residues. CDR1 is SEHNR and CDR2 is FQNEAQ in the germline V gene (reference sequence). The CDR3: CASSDSDRSNTEAFF. CDR3 nucleotides: TGTGCCAGCAGCGATTCGGACAGGTCGAACACTGAAGCTTTCTTT. The full variable domain, completed using reference TRBV7-9 and TRBJ1-1, is DTGVSQNPRHKITKRGQNVTFRCDPISEHNRLYWYRQTLGQGPEFLTYFQNEAQLEKSRLLSDRFSAERPKGSFSTLEIQRTEQGDSAMYLCASSDSDRSNTEAFFGQGTRLTVV.

The rearrangement joins TRBV7-9 to TRBJ2-1; D not certain. The V end was cut by 4 bases, the J end by 10 bases, with 14 bases between. There are 13 residues in the CDR3. Germline V lookup: CDR1 SEHNR, CDR2 FQNEAQ (reference sequence). The CDR3 sequence is CASSSDLGYEQFF. In DNA, the CDR3 is TGTGCCAGCAGCTCAGACTTGGGCTACGAGCAGTTCTTC.

This clonotype has more than one count but fewer than ten. The rearrangement links TRBV7-2 to TRBJ2-5; 8 bases are a match to TRBD2. With V trimmed by 1 base and J by 2 bases, 9 bases remained unmatched. CDR1 and CDR2 from the germline V gene are SGHTA and FQGNSA. This CDR3 is built from 17 residues. The DNA of the CDR3 is TGTGCCAGCAGCTTAGTCGGGGGGGGAGGCCTTCAAGAGACCCAGTACTTC. Its protein product is CASSLVGGGGLQETQYF.

The table lists this clonotype with a few counts. The J gene is TRBJ2-7, the V gene TRBV5-1; 8 nucleotides agree with TRBD2. Losses at the gene ends were 1 base for V and 4 bases for J; bases not matched to a gene: 7. The germline V gene has CDR1 SGHRS and CDR2 YFSETQ. The CDR3 runs 15 residues. The CDR3 coding sequence is TGCGCCAGCAGCTTGAACGTACTAGCGGAGTACGAGCAGTACTTC. It codes for CASSLNVLAEYEQYF.

The chain couples TRBV7-2 to TRBJ2-7; D tentatively reads TRBD1 or TRBD2 (5 bases each). The CDR3 runs to 15 residues. From germline, CDR1 is SGHTA and CDR2 FQGNSA. The V gene lost 5 bases and the J gene lost 0 bases, with 14 bases spanning the gap. The CDR3 reads CASSGGRRSSYEQYF. CDR3 sequence (DNA): TGTGCCAGCAGCGGGGGACGGAGGAGCTCCTACGAGCAGTACTTC.

V gene TRBV25-1 combines with J gene TRBJ2-7, with TRBD1 as a possible D gene (5 bases). Trimming removed 3 bases at V and 5 bases at J, with 14 bases between. The length of the CDR3 is 14 residues. Per the germline V gene, CDR1 is MGHDK and CDR2 is SYGVNS. The CDR3 here is CASSDQGLMDEQYF. DNA of the CDR3: TGTGCCAGCAGTGACCAGGGTTTGATGGACGAGCAGTACTTC.

This clonotype was counted only a few times. This clone may be a read error of a much larger clone one base away. The rearrangement joins TRBV27 to TRBJ2-7; 9 positions agree with TRBD2. Trimming cost V 2 bases and J 7 bases; bases outside gene matches: 9. Per germline, CDR1 MNHEY and CDR2 SMNVEV (reference sequence). The CDR3 spans 15 residues. CDR3 nucleotides: TGTGCCAGCAGTTTAAGTAGCGGGAGTTACAATGAGCAGTACTTC. Its protein product is CASSLSSGSYNEQYF.

V is TRBV2 and J is TRBJ2-3; D gene unclear. CDR1 and CDR2 from the germline V gene are SNHLY and FYNNEI. Trimming stripped 11 bases from V and 2 bases from J, with 11 bases between. The CDR3 sequence is 12 residues long. The CDR3 nucleotides are TGTGCCGGCCGGAATGACACAGATACGCAGTATTTT. This translates into CAGRNDTDTQYF.

Only a few counts were recorded for this clonotype. The chain carries TRBV10-3 and TRBJ1-1; 9 bases line up with TRBD1. V dropped 8 bases and J dropped 1; count of bases not matched to a gene: 11. The CDR3 covers 16 residues. Germline V gene lookup returns CDR1 ENHRY and CDR2 SYGVKD. The chain's CDR3 is CAIQPGQGTGNTEAFF. CDR3 DNA: TGTGCCATCCAGCCGGGACAGGGAACTGGGAACACTGAAGCTTTCTTT.

The table lists this clonotype with a few counts. This chain connects TRBV7-2 to TRBJ2-7, with 11 bases lining up with TRBD2. Germline V gene sequence: CDR1 SGHTA, CDR2 FQGNSA. Trimming at V came to 3 bases and at J to 6 bases, leaving 7 bases not matched to a gene. This CDR3 has 15 residues. CDR3 loop: CASSFKGTSGREQYF. DNA of the CDR3: TGTGCCAGCAGCTTCAAAGGGACTAGCGGCCGCGAGCAGTACTTC. Combining the CDR3 with reference TRBV7-2 and TRBJ2-7 gives the whole variable domain GAGVSQSPSNKVTEKGKDVELRCDPISGHTALYWYRQSLGQGLEFLIYFQGNSAPDKSGLPSDRFSAERTGGSVSTLTIQRTQQEDSAVYLCASSFKGTSGREQYFGPGTRLTVT.

This clonotype was observed a handful of times. The gene calls are TRBV20-1 and TRBJ2-7, with unresolved D. The V end was cut by 2 bases, the J end by 3 bases, with 14 bases between. The CDR3 spans 14 residues. Germline V gene data show CDR1 as DFQATT and CDR2 as SNEGSKA (reference sequence). CDR3 loop: CSARTLKDGYEQYF. DNA for the CDR3: TGCAGTGCTAGAACTTTAAAGGACGGCTACGAGCAGTACTTC.

This clonotype was recorded once. The CDR3 is CASSYWRGTENTEAFF. CDR3 bases: TGTGCCAGCAGTTATTGGCGGGGAACAGAGAACACTGAAGCTTTCTTT. The V gene is TRBV6-5, the J gene TRBJ1-1; D not certain. Germline-derived CDR1 and CDR2 are MNHEY and SVGAGI. CDR3 length equals 16 residues. The V end lost 3 bases, the J end lost 1 base, and 15 bases lay between the germline ends.

V usage is TRBV5-1 and J usage is TRBJ1-2; D is perhaps TRBD1 (5 bases). This CDR3 is built from 15 residues. CDR1 is SGHRS, CDR2 YFSETQ, per germline. Trimming stripped 0 bases from V and 3 bases from J, with 12 bases between. The CDR3 here is CASSLGSTEHYGYTF. Written as DNA, the CDR3 is TGCGCCAGCAGCTTGGGGTCGACAGAACACTATGGCTACACCTTC.

This CDR3 is CASSPPLLAGGYNEQFF. The DNA of the CDR3 is TGTGCCAGCTCACCACCCCTACTAGCGGGTGGATACAATGAGCAGTTCTTC. The V gene is TRBV18, the J gene TRBJ2-1; 9 positions agree with TRBD2. The CDR3 contains 17 residues. From germline, CDR1 is KGHSH and CDR2 LQKENI. V shed 0 bases, J shed 4 bases, and the junction held 7 bases outside the gene matches. The whole variable domain, remainder taken from reference TRBV18 and TRBJ2-1, is NAGVMQNPRHLVRRRGQEARLRCSPMKGHSHVYWYRQLPEEGLKFMVYLQKENIIDESGMPKERFSAEFPKEGPSILRIQQVVRGDSAAYFCASSPPLLAGGYNEQFFGPGTRLTVL.